The entry that follows covers one TCR beta chain sequence. The sample comes from a study of blood T cell repertoires in COVID-19. The CDR3 has 15 residues. This table comes from immunoSEQ multiplex PCR, and its TCRdb copy is limited to in-frame clones, with some not included. Of roughly 190,000 clones in the sample, around 86% were seen once. V is TRBV21-1 and J is TRBJ1-1; the D call of TRBD1 is as the table states it, not checked on the DNA. TRBV21-1 is noted as a pseudogene. The TCR sequence derives from a man between 65 and 85 years old with acute or convalescent COVID-19. The sequencing input was peripheral blood. CDR3 region: CASSRDRDLNTEAFF. CDR3 DNA: TGTGCCAGCAGCCGGGACAGGGACTTGAACACTGAAGCTTTCTTT.